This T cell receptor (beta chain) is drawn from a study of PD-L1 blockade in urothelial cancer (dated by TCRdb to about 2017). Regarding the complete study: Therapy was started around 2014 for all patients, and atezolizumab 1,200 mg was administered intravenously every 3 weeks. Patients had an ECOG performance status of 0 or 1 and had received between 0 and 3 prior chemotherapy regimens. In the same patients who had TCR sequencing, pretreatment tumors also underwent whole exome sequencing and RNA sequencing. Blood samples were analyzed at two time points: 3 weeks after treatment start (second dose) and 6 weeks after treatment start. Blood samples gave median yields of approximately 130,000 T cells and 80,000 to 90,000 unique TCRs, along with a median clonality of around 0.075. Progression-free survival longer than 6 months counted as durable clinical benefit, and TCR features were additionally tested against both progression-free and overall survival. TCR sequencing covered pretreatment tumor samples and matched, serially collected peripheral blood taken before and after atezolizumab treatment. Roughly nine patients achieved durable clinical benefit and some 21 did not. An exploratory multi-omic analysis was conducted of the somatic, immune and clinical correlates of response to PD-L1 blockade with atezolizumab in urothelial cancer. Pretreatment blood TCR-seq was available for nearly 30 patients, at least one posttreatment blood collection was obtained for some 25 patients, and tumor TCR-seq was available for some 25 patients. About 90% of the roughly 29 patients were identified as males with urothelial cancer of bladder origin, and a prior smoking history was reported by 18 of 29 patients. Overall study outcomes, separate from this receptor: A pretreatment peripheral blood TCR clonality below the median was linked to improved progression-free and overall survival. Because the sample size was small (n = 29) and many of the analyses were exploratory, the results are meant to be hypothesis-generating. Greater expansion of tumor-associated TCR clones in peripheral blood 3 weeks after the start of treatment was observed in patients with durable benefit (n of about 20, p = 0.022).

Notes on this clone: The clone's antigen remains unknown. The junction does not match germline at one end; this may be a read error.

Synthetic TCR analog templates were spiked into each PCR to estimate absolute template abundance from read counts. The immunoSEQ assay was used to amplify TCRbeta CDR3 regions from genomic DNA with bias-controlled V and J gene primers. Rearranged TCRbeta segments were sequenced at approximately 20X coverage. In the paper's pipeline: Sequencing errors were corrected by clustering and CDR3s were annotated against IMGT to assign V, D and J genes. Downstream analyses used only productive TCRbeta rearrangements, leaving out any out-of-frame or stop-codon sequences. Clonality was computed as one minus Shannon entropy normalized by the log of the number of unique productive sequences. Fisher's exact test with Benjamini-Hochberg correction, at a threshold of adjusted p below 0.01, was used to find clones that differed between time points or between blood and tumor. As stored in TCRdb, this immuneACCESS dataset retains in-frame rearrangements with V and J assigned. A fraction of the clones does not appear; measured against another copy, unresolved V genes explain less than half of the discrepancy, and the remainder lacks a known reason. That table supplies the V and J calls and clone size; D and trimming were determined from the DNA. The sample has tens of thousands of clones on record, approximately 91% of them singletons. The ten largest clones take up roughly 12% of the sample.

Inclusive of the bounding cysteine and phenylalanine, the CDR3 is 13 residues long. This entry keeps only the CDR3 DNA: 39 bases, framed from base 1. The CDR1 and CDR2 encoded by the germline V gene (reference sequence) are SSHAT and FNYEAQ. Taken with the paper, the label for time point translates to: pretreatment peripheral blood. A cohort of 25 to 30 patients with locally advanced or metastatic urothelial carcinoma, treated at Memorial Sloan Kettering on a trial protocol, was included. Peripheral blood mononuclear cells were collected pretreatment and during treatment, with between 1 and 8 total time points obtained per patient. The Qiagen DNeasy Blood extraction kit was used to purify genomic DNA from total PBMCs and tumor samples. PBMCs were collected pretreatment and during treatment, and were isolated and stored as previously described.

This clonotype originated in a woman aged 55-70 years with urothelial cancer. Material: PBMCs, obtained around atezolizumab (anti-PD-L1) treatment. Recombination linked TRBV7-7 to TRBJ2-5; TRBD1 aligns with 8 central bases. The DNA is TGTGCTAGCAGCTTCGACAGGGGTGAGACCCAGTACTTC. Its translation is CASSFDRGETQYF.